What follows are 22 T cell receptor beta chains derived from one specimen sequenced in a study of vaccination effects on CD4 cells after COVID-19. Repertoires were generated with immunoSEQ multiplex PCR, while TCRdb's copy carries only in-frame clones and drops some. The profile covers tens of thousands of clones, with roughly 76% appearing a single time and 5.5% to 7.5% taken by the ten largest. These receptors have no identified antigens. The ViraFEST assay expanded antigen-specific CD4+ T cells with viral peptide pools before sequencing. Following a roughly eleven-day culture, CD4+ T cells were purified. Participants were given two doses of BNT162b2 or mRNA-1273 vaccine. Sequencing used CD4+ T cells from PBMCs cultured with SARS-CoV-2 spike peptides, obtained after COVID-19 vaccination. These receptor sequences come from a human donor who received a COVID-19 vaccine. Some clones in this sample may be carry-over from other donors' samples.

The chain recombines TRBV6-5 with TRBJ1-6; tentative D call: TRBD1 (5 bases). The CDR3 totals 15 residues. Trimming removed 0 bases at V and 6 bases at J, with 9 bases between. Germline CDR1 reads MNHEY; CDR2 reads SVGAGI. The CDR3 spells CASSYSGQGNSPLHF. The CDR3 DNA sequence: TGTGCCAGCAGTTACTCAGGCCAGGGTAATTCACCCCTCCACTTT.

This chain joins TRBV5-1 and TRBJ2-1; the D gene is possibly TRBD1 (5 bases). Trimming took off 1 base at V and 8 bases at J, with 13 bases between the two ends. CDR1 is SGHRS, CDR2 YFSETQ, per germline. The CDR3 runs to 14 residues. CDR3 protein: CASSLSGPTDEQFF. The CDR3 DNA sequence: TGCGCCAGCAGCTTGTCAGGGCCCACAGATGAGCAGTTCTTC.

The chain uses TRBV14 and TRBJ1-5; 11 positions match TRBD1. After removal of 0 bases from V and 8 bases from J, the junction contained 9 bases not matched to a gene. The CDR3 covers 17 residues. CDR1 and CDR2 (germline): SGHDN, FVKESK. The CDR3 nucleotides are TGTGCCAGCAGCCAAGATTGCAGGACAGGGGGCTTTAAGCCCCAGCATTTT. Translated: CASSQDCRTGGFKPQHF.

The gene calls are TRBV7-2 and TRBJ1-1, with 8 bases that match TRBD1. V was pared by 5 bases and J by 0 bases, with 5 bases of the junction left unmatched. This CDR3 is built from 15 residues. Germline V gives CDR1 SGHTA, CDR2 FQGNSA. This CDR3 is CASSPGDRMNTEAFF. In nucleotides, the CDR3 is TGTGCCAGCAGCCCAGGGGACAGGATGAACACTGAAGCTTTCTTT.

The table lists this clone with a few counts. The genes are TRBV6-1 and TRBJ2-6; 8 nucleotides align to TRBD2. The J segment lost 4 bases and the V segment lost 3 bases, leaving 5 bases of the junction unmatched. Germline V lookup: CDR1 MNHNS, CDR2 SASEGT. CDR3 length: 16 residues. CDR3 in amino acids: CASSDGGDPGANVLTF. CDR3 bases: TGTGCCAGCAGTGACGGGGGGGACCCCGGGGCCAACGTCCTGACTTTC.

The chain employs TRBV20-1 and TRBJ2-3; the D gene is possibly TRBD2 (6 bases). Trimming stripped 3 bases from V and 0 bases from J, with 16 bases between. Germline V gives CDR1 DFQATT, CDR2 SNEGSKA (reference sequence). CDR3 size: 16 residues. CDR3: CSASSPGRGSTDTQYF. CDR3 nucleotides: TGCAGTGCTAGTTCCCCCGGGCGGGGAAGCACAGATACGCAGTATTTT.

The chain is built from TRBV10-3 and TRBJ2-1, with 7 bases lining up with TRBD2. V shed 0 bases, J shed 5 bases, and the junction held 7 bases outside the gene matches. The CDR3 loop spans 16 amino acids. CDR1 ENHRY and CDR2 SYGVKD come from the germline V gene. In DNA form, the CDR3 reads TGTGCCATCAGTGAGTCGATTCGGGGGGAAAACAATGAGCAGTTCTTC. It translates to CAISESIRGENNEQFF.

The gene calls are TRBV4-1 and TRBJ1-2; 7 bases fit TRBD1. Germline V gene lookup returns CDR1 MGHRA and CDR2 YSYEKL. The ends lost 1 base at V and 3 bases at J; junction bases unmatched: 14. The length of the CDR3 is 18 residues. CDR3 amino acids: CASSQVRDSPSFHYGYTF. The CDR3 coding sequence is TGCGCCAGCAGCCAAGTCCGGGACAGTCCTTCTTTCCACTATGGCTACACCTTC.

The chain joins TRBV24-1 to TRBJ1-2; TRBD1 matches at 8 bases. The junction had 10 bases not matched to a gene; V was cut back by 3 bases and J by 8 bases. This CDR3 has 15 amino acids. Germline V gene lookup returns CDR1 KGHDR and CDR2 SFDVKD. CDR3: CATSDTRGTGDGYTF. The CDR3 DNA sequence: TGTGCCACCAGTGATACTCGAGGGACAGGCGACGGCTACACCTTC.

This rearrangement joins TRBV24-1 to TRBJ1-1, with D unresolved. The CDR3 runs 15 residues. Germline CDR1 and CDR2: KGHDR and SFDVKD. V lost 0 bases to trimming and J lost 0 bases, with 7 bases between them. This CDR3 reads CATSDLGRMNTEAFF. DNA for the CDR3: TGTGCCACCAGTGATTTGGGCCGGATGAACACTGAAGCTTTCTTT.

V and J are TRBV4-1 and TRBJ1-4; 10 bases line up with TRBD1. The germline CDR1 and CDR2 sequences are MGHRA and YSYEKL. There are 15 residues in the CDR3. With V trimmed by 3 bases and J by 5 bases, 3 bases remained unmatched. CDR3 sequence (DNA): TGCGCCAGCAGCCAGCTGGGACAGGGGAATGAAAAACTGTTTTTT. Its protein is CASSQLGQGNEKLFF.

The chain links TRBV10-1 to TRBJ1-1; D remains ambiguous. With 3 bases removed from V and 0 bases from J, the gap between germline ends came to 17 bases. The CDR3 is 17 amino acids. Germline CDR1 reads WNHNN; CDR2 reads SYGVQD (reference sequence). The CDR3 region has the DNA TGCGCCAGCAGTGACAAAAGACTCGGGCATTTGAACACTGAAGCTTTCTTT. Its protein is CASSDKRLGHLNTEAFF.

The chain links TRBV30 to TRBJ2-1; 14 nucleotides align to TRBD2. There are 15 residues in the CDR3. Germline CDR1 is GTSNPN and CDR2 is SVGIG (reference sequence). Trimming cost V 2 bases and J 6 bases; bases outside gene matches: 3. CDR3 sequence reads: CAWSWGTSGGNEQFF. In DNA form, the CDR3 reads TGTGCCTGGAGTTGGGGGACTAGCGGGGGCAATGAGCAGTTCTTC.

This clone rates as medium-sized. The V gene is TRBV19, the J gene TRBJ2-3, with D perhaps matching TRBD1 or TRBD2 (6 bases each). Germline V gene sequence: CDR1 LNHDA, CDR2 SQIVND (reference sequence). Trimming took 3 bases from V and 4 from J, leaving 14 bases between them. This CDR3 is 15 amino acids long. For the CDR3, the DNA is TGTGCCAGTAGTATGAAGGAGGGGGGCTCAGATACGCAGTATTTT. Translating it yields CASSMKEGGSDTQYF.

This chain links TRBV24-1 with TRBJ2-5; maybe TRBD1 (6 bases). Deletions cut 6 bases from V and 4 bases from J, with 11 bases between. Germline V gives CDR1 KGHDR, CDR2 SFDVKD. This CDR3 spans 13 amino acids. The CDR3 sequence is CATSIGGLETQYF. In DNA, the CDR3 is TGTGCCACCAGTATAGGGGGATTAGAGACCCAGTACTTC.

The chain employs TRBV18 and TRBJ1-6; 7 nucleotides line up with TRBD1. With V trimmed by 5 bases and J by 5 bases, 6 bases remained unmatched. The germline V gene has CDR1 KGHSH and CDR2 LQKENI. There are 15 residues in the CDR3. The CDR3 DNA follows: TGTGCCAGCTCAGCCGGGACAGCTGATAATTCACCCCTCCACTTT. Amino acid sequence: CASSAGTADNSPLHF.

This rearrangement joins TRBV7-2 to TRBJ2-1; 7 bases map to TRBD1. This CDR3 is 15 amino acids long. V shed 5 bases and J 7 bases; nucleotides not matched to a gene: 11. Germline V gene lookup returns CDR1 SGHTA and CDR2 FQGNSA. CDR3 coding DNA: TGTGCCAGCAGCCTCCCAGGGGGTAGCTGGAATGAGCAGTTCTTC. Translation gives CASSLPGGSWNEQFF.

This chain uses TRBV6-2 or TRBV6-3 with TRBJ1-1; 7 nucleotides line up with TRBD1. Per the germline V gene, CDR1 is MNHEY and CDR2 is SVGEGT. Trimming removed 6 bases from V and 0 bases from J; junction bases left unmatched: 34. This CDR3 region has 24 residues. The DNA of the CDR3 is TGTGCCAGCAGCCTCAAGACAGGGACTCTACATATCGTGGGGGCAAATCGTATGAACACTGAAGCTTTCTTT. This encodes CASSLKTGTLHIVGANRMNTEAFF.

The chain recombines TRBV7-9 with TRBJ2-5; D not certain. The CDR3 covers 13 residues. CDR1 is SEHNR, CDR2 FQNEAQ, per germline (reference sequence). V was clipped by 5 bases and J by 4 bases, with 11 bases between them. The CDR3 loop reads CASSPRRRETQYF. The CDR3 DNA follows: TGTGCCAGCAGCCCCAGACGGCGAGAGACCCAGTACTTC.

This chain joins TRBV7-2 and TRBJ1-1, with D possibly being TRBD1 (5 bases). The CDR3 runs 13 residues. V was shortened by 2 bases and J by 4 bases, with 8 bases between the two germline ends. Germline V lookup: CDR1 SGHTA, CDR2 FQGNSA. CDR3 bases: TGTGCCAGCAGCTTAACCGGGGGCACTGAAGCTTTCTTT. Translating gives CASSLTGGTEAFF.

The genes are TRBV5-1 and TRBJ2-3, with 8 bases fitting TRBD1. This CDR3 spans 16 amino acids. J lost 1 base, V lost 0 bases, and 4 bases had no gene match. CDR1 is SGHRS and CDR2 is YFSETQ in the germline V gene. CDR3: CASSLVQGEGTDTQYF. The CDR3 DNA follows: TGCGCCAGCAGCTTGGTACAGGGGGAAGGCACAGATACGCAGTATTTT. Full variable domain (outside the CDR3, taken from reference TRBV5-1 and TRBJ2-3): KAGVTQTPRYLIKTRGQQVTLSCSPISGHRSVSWYQQTPGQGLQFLFEYFSETQRNKGNFPGRFSGRQFSNSRSEMNVSTLELGDSALYLCASSLVQGEGTDTQYFGPGTRLTVL.

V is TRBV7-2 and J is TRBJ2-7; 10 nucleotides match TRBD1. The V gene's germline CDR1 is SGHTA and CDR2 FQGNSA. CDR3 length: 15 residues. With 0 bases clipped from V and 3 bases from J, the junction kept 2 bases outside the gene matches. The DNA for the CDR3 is TGTGCCAGCAGCTTAGCCGGGACAGGGGTCTACGAGCAGTACGTC. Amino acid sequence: CASSLAGTGVYEQYV.